This passage covers 9 T cell receptor beta chains from one sample sequenced in a study of CD8+ T cells in alopecia areata. A sort of pooled cutaneous lymph node cells used CD4, CD8alpha, NKG2D, NKG2ACE and other stains. Isolated RNA was reverse transcribed into cDNA used as the sequencing template. Repertoires were generated with immunoSEQ multiplex PCR, while TCRdb's copy carries only in-frame clones and drops some. The record shows 8,300 or so clones for this sample, with no singletons present. The sample taken for sequencing was CD8+ T cells sorted from a lymph node. The receptors come from a C3H/HeJ mouse with alopecia areata. This line is of MHC haplotype H2-k.

This clone was counted at least ten times. Mouse gene names and germline throughout. The read ends 4 residues shy of where the CDR3 ends; the end is completed using the germline J gene. The V call is TRBV13-1, the J call TRBJ2-5; TRBD2 aligns across 7 bases. This CDR3 comprises 17 residues. CDR1 NSHNY and CDR2 SYGAGN come from the germline V gene. Trimming at V came to 0 bases and at J to 0 bases, leaving 7 bases not matched to a gene. CDR3 DNA, as far as it was read: TGTGCCAGCAGTGATGCGTTCGGGGGACTGAACCAAGAC. Its protein product is CASSDAFGGLNQD. The whole CDR3 reads CASSDAFGGLNQDTQYF.

Many counts were recorded for this clone. The genes are named according to mouse. The read halts 4 residues ahead of the CDR3 end, with the missing end drawn from the germline J gene. The V call is TRBV19, the J call TRBJ2-3, with a weak D call TRBD1 (5 bases). CDR1 is FNHDT, CDR2 SITEND, per germline (reference sequence). CDR3 length: 16 amino acids. V was cut by 1 base and J by 0 bases, with 12 bases left in between. The CDR3 is CASSISPRESAETLYF. The covered CDR3 bases are TGTGCCAGCAGTATAAGTCCCAGGGAAAGTGCAGAA.

This clone has at least ten counts. The gene names given are mouse names. With the read ending 4 residues before the CDR3 end, the germline J gene is used to fill in that end. The chain couples TRBV13-1 to TRBJ2-5; 7 nucleotides align to TRBD1. Germline V gene lookup returns CDR1 NSHNY and CDR2 SYGAGN. The CDR3 has 14 residues. Trimming at V came to 2 bases and at J to 1 base, leaving 1 base not matched to a gene. This CDR3 reads CASSETGYQDTQYF. The covered CDR3 bases are TGTGCCAGCAGTGAGACAGGGTACCAAGAC.

Judged by abundance, this clone is medium-sized. Mouse germline and gene names are used. Read coverage stops 4 residues before the CDR3 terminus; the germline J gene supplies the remainder. The chain recombines TRBV29 with TRBJ1-2; 9 bases are a match to TRBD1. The CDR3 totals 14 residues. CDR1 is MSHET and CDR2 is SYDVDS in the germline V gene. The DNA read from the CDR3 is TGTGCTAGCAGTTTACGGGACAGGGATCCC. Translated, it gives CASSLRDRDP. The whole CDR3 region reads CASSLRDRDPDYTF.

This clone was found many times. Mouse germline and gene names are used. The observed sequence ends 4 residues before the CDR3 terminus, with the missing tail filled in from the germline J gene. V usage is TRBV19 and J usage is TRBJ2-4; TRBD1 matches at 7 bases. Losses at the gene ends were 3 bases for V and 1 base for J; bases not matched to a gene: 8. CDR1 FNHDT and CDR2 SITEND come from the germline V gene (reference sequence). This CDR3 has 16 residues. CDR3: CASSTSGGEGQNTLYF. CDR3 DNA (partial): TGTGCCAGCAGTACCTCAGGGGGAGAGGGTCAAAAC.

In its sample, this clone was seen many times. Gene labels here are mouse ones. Sequencing ends 4 residues short of the CDR3 end; the germline J gene provides the rest. V is TRBV13-2 and J is TRBJ2-7; tentative D call: TRBD1 (5 bases). This CDR3 is built from 12 residues. V shed 2 bases and J shed 2 bases, with 5 bases lying between them. CDR1 is NNHNN and CDR2 is SYGAGS in the germline V gene (reference sequence). The covered CDR3 bases are TGTGCCAGCGGTGAAGGGGCCTAT. This codes for CASGEGAY. The full CDR3 reads CASGEGAYEQYF.

This clone appeared a few times. Gene names denote mouse genes. The CDR3 end is not reached by the read, which stops 4 residues before it; the germline J gene fills it in. The chain combines TRBV13-1 with TRBJ2-7, with 11 bases identical to TRBD2. CDR3 length equals 14 residues. Per germline, CDR1 NSHNY and CDR2 SYGAGN. The CDR3 sequence is CASRAGTGGYEQYF. The CDR3 DNA, read in part, is TGTGCCAGCAGGGCCGGGACTGGGGGATAT.

This clone was recorded many times. Genes and germline are mouse. With the read ending 4 residues before the CDR3 end, the germline J gene is used to fill in that end. The chain is built from TRBV16 and TRBJ2-1, with D possibly TRBD1 on 6 matching bases. The germline V gene encodes CDR1 SGHSA and CDR2 FRNQAP. This CDR3 is 14 amino acids long. The V and J ends lost 5 bases and 3 bases respectively, with 11 bases between them. The chain's CDR3 is CASSPGQPYAEQFF. The covered CDR3 bases are TGTGCAAGCAGCCCCGGACAGCCCTATGCT.

This clone was counted many times. At one end, the junction sequence differs from germline, possibly due to a read error. Mouse gene names apply. The read halts 4 residues ahead of the CDR3 end, with the missing end drawn from the germline J gene. The same CDR3 is also encoded by other DNA sequences in this sample. The V gene is TRBV13-3, the J gene TRBJ2-3; 9 nucleotides align to TRBD1. This CDR3 is built from 15 residues. CDR1 is NNHDY, CDR2 SYVADS, per germline. CDR3 DNA, as far as it was read: TGTGCCAGTAGTGACAGGGGGTCTAGTGCAGAA. Amino acids: CASSDRGSSAE. The entire CDR3 protein is CASSDRGSSAETLYF.